This is a list of T cell receptor beta chains from one sample in a study of T cell repertoires in cytomegalovirus infection. MiXCR was run by TCRdb on the reads, yielding one entry per CDR3 protein. The sample records fewer than 250,000 distinct CDR3 sequences, about 12% being singletons. The specimen was PBMCs. All receptors come from a human donor in good health (CMV status not recorded). Some clones in this sample may be carry-over from other donors' samples. CDR3s include the opening cysteine and the closing phenylalanine or tryptophan. The order of the fields is D gene, clone size, V gene, J gene, CDR3 protein, CDR3 DNA. D genes are given only for firm matches. Expanded clones get a size class; other rows say once, few or many, or leave the size out.

D gene: TRBD2
clone size: many
V gene: TRBV28
J gene: TRBJ2-3
CDR3 protein: CASSFSGRTDTQYF
CDR3 DNA: TGTGCCAGCAGTTTCAGCGGGAGAACAGATACGCAGTATTTT

D gene: -
clone size: many
V gene: TRBV6-2/TRBV6-3
J gene: TRBJ2-7
CDR3 protein: CASSWTYSLSDEQYF
CDR3 DNA: TGTGCCAGCAGTTGGACTTACAGCCTAAGCGACGAGCAGTACTTC

D gene: -
clone size: few
V gene: TRBV28
J gene: TRBJ2-1
CDR3 protein: CASSFRRGDEQFF
CDR3 DNA: TGTGCCAGCAGTTTCCGGAGAGGAGATGAGCAGTTCTTC

D gene: -
clone size: -
V gene: TRBV28
J gene: TRBJ2-1
CDR3 protein: CASSRGFSYNEQFF
CDR3 DNA: TGTGCCAGCAGTAGGGGCTTTTCCTACAATGAGCAGTTCTTC

D gene: TRBD2
clone size: -
V gene: TRBV11-2
J gene: TRBJ2-5
CDR3 protein: CASSPGGELLKTQYF
CDR3 DNA: TGTGCCAGCAGCCCGGGGGGGGAGCTGCTAAAGACCCAGTACTTC

D gene: -
clone size: -
V gene: TRBV30
J gene: TRBJ1-5
CDR3 protein: CAWSVLGRNQPQHF
CDR3 DNA: TGTGCCTGGAGTGTACTGGGACGCAATCAGCCCCAGCATTTT

D gene: TRBD1
clone size: many
V gene: TRBV7-3
J gene: TRBJ1-1
CDR3 protein: CASSRAGGTEAFF
CDR3 DNA: TGTGCCAGCAGCCGTGCAGGGGGCACTGAAGCTTTCTTT

D gene: TRBD2
clone size: many
V gene: TRBV7-2
J gene: TRBJ2-2
CDR3 protein: CASSLSGSQTGELFF
CDR3 DNA: TGTGCCAGCAGCTTGAGCGGGAGTCAAACCGGGGAGCTGTTTTTT

D gene: -
clone size: many
V gene: TRBV6-1
J gene: TRBJ2-5
CDR3 protein: CASRLQGRETQYF
CDR3 DNA: TGTGCCAGCAGATTACAGGGTCGGGAGACCCAGTACTTC

D gene: -
clone size: few
V gene: TRBV5-5
J gene: TRBJ2-7
CDR3 protein: CASSFGQTPSYEQYF
CDR3 DNA: TGTGCCAGCAGCTTTGGACAGACGCCATCCTACGAGCAGTACTTC

D gene: -
clone size: many
V gene: TRBV7-2
J gene: TRBJ1-3
CDR3 protein: CASSFAGLFGNTIYF
CDR3 DNA: TGTGCCAGCAGCTTTGCCGGACTTTTCGGAAACACCATATATTTT

D gene: -
clone size: -
V gene: TRBV5-1
J gene: TRBJ2-3
CDR3 protein: CASSLAIDREGDTQYF
CDR3 DNA: TGCGCCAGCAGCTTGGCCATCGACAGGGAGGGAGATACGCAGTATTTT

D gene: -
clone size: few
V gene: TRBV20-1
J gene: TRBJ1-2
CDR3 protein: CSARMAGQGGYTF
CDR3 DNA: TGCAGTGCTAGAATGGCAGGCCAGGGGGGCTACACCTTC

D gene: -
clone size: few
V gene: TRBV2
J gene: TRBJ1-4
CDR3 protein: CASSDSRTNEKLFF
CDR3 DNA: TGTGCCAGCAGTGATTCAAGAACTAATGAAAAACTGTTTTTT

D gene: TRBD2
clone size: many
V gene: TRBV7-3
J gene: TRBJ2-1
CDR3 protein: CASSLWGLDYNEQFF
CDR3 DNA: TGTGCCAGCAGCTTGTGGGGACTAGATTACAATGAGCAGTTCTTC

D gene: -
clone size: many
V gene: TRBV7-9
J gene: TRBJ1-6
CDR3 protein: CASSLHSSNSPLHF
CDR3 DNA: TGTGCCAGCAGCTTGCACAGTTCGAATTCACCCCTCCACTTT

D gene: TRBD1
clone size: many
V gene: TRBV29-1
J gene: TRBJ2-2
CDR3 protein: CSVHRQGLNTGELFF
CDR3 DNA: TGCAGCGTTCATAGACAGGGCCTGAACACCGGGGAGCTGTTTTTT